This TCR beta chain emerged from a study of beta chain features in type 1 diabetes. Study-level results: Significant though moderate, a shortening of TCRB CDR3s appeared in all four CD4+ subsets of Type 1 diabetes patients.

V gave up 5 bases and J gave up 5 bases; unmatched junction bases: 6. Germline CDR1 and CDR2: SGHRS and YFSETQ. This CDR3 has 14 residues. In this sample, this clone turned up many times. Its antigen remains unknown. Expressed TCRB transcripts were sequenced after all isolated RNA was converted to cDNA. This table comes from immunoSEQ multiplex PCR, and its TCRdb copy is limited to in-frame clones, with some not included. Of about 140,000 clones listed, 9.7% are singletons. The gene calls are TRBV5-1 and TRBJ1-4; 7 positions agree with TRBD1. The sample taken for sequencing was central memory CD4+ T cells from blood. The receptor's source is a middle-aged woman in good health. CDR3: CASRKIQGNEKLFF. In nucleotides, the CDR3 is TGCGCCAGCAGGAAAATACAGGGGAATGAAAAACTGTTTTTT.